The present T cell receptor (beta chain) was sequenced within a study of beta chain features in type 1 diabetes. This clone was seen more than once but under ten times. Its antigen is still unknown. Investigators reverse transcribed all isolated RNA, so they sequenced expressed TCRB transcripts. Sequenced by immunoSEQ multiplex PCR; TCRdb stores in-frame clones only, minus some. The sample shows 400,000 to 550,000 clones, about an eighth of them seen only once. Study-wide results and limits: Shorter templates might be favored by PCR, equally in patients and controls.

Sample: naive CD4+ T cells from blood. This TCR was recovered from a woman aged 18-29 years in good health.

CDR3 sequence reads: CSGRAEAGNTEAFF. The CDR3 DNA reads as TGCAGCGGACGAGCAGAGGCAGGCAACACTGAAGCTTTCTTT. V is TRBV29-1 and J is TRBJ1-1; the D is unclear. The CDR3 spans 14 residues. V lost 7 bases and J lost 2, with 17 bases in between. CDR1 SQVTM and CDR2 ANQGSEA come from the germline V gene.